A selection of T cell receptor beta chains follows, all from one sample in a study of cytomegalovirus exposure and HLA in healthy donors. Produced via immunoSEQ multiplex PCR; TCRdb's table is partial and in-frame only. The sample consists of around 180,000 clones, around nine tenths of them appearing once. The sample consisted of PBMCs. These receptors all come from a woman in her late teens or twenties in good health and CMV-seronegative. The CDR3 runs from the conserved cysteine through the conserved F or W. Fields, in order: D gene, CDR3 length, J gene, clone size, V gene, CDR3 protein, CDR3 DNA. D genes are given only for firm matches. Only part of the rows carry a size: once, few, many, or a class if the clone is expanded.

TRBD1 | 14 | TRBJ2-5 | . | TRBV7-9 | CASSPVRGLETQYF | TGTGCCAGCAGCCCCGTCAGGGGGCTCGAGACCCAGTACTTC
. | 16 | TRBJ2-2 | . | TRBV28 | CASSLLTPAGTGELFF | TGTGCCAGCAGTTTATTAACGCCAGCGGGCACCGGGGAGCTGTTTTTT
. | 13 | TRBJ1-2 | . | TRBV7-9 | CATIDRPFVPFRF | TGTGCCACCATCGACAGGCCGTTTGTCCCGTTCAGGTTC
TRBD1 | 12 | TRBJ2-5 | . | TRBV29-1 | CSVDRGQETQYF | TGCAGCGTTGACAGGGGGCAAGAGACCCAGTACTTC
. | 11 | TRBJ1-4 | . | TRBV6-5 | CASSQDEKLFF | TGTGCCAGCAGTCAGGATGAAAAACTGTTTTTT
TRBD2 | 14 | TRBJ2-7 | . | TRBV7-3 | CASSLNSGSYEQYF | TGTGCCAGCAGCTTAAATAGCGGGAGCTACGAGCAGTACTTC
. | 18 | TRBJ1-5 | . | TRBV4-1 | CASPDMKSSYYSNQPQHF | TGCGCCAGCCCCGATATGAAATCCAGTTATTATAGCAATCAGCCCCAGCATTTT
TRBD2 | 17 | TRBJ2-1 | once | TRBV4-1 | CASSQRVKTSGSGTQFF | TGCGCCAGCAGCCAAAGGGTTAAGACTAGCGGGAGCGGGACACAGTTCTTC
. | 14 | TRBJ1-1 | . | TRBV30 | CAWSAGQGGTEAFF | TGTGCCTGGAGTGCGGGGCAGGGAGGAACTGAAGCTTTCTTT
TRBD2 | 15 | TRBJ2-1 | . | TRBV2 | CASRLKTSGGNEQFF | TGTGCCAGCAGGCTAAAGACTAGCGGGGGAAATGAGCAGTTCTTC
. | 17 | TRBJ2-2 | . | TRBV5-1 | CASSLPLRGSRGGELFF | TGCGCCAGCAGCTTGCCCCTCCGCGGGTCTCGGGGCGGGGAGCTGTTTTTT
TRBD1 | 17 | TRBJ2-3 | . | TRBV5-6 | CASSLDGTGVRTDTQYF | TGTGCCAGCAGCTTGGATGGGACAGGGGTTCGCACAGATACGCAGTATTTT
TRBD2 | 15 | TRBJ2-5 | once | TRBV19 | CASSMGLLSGETQYF | TGTGCCAGTAGTATGGGACTATTAAGTGGAGAGACCCAGTACTTC
. | 14 | TRBJ2-7 | . | TRBV9 | CASSVAPAAGEQYF | TGTGCCAGCAGCGTAGCCCCAGCGGCGGGCGAGCAGTACTTC
TRBD2 | 15 | TRBJ2-2 | . | TRBV29-1 | CSVLAGVGNTGELFF | TGCAGCGTTTTAGCGGGAGTCGGGAACACCGGGGAGCTGTTTTTT
TRBD2 | 16 | TRBJ2-7 | . | TRBV6-5 | CASSYSTLAGSYEQYF | TGTGCCAGCAGTTACTCGACTCTAGCGGGATCCTACGAGCAGTACTTC
. | 16 | TRBJ1-1 | once | TRBV6-1 | CASSALVGGMISEAFF | TGTGCCAGCAGTGCCCTAGTGGGAGGGATGATAAGTGAAGCTTTCTTT
. | 13 | TRBJ2-3 | few | TRBV6-6 | CASSYPSPLTQYF | TGTGCCAGCAGTTACCCCTCACCCCTAACGCAGTATTTT